This TCR beta chain was documented in a study of OX40 agonist ivuxolimab in advanced cancers. Study-level background: Ivuxolimab, an antibody that agonizes OX40 (CD134), was administered to the patients.

Comment on this clone: Its specificity is not known.

TCRdb's copy holds only in-frame clones and misses some; the assay was immunoSEQ multiplex PCR. Among over 45,000 clones listed, approximately 83% were seen once. Trimming stripped 1 base from V and 2 bases from J, with 15 bases between. This CDR3 is built from 16 residues. Germline CDR1 is SGHAT and CDR2 is FQNNGV. The study, taken as a whole, reports: Expansion of clones was among the lowest in partial responders at 0.1-3.0 mg/kg.

The receptor was derived from an adult with an advanced solid tumor such as melanoma, head and neck, liver or kidney cancer. V gene TRBV11-2 combines with J gene TRBJ2-7; D might be TRBD1 (6 bases). Sequenced here: CD4+ or CD8+ T cells sorted from blood, sampled in a trial of the OX40 agonist ivuxolimab. CDR3 DNA: TGTGCCAGCAGCTTAGCCTCGGGACACCGACCCTACGAGCAGTACTTC. Protein: CASSLASGHRPYEQYF.